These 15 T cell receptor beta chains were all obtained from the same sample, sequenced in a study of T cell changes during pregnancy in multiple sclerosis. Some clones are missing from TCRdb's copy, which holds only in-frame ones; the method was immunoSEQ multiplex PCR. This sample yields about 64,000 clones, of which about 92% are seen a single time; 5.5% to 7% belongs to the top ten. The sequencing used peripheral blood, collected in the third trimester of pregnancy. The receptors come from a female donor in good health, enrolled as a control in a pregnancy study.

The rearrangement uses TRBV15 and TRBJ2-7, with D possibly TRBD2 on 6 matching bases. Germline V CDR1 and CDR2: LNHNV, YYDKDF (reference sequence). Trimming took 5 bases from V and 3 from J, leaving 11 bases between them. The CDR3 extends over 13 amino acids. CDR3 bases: TGTGCCACCAGCGACGGGGGACTCTACGAGCAGTACTTC. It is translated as CATSDGGLYEQYF.

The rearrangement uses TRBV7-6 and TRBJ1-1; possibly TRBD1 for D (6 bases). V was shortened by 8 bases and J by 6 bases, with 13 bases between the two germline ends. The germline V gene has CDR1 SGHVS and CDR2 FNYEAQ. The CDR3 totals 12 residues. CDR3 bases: TGTGCCAGCGTTACAGGGAGAGCTGAAGCTTTCTTT. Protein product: CASVTGRAEAFF.

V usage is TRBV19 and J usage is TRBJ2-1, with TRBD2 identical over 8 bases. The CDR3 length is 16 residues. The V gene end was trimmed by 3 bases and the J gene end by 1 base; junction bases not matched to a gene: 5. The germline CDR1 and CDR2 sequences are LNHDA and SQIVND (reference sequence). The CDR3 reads CASSIGGGLSYNEQFF. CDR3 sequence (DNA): TGTGCCAGTAGTATCGGCGGGGGGCTTTCCTACAATGAGCAGTTCTTC. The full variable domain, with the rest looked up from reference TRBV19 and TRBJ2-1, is DGGITQSPKYLFRKEGQNVTLSCEQNLNHDAMYWYRQDPGQGLRLIYYSQIVNDFQKGDIAEGYSVSREKKESFPLTVTSAQKNPTAFYLCASSIGGGLSYNEQFFGPGTRLTVL.

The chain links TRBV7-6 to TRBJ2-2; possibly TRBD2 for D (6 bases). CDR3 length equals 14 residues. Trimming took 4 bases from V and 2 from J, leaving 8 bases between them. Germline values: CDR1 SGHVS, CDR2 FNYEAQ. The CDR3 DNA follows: TGTGCCAGCAGCTCGGGACTTAACACCGGGGAGCTGTTTTTT. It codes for CASSSGLNTGELFF.

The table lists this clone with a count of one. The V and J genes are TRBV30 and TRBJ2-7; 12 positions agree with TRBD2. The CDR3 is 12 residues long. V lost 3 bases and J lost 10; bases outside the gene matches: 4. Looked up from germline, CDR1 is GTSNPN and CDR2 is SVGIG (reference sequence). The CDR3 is CAWSQGLAGQYF. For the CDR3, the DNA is TGTGCCTGGAGCCAGGGACTAGCGGGCCAGTACTTC.

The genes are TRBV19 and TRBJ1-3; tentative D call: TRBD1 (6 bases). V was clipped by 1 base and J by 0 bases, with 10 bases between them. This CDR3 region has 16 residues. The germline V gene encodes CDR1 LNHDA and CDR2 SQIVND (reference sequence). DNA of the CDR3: TGTGCCAGTAGTATAGGTACAGGGCTCTCTGGAAACACCATATATTTT. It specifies CASSIGTGLSGNTIYF. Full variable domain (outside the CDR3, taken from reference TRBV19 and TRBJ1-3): DGGITQSPKYLFRKEGQNVTLSCEQNLNHDAMYWYRQDPGQGLRLIYYSQIVNDFQKGDIAEGYSVSREKKESFPLTVTSAQKNPTAFYLCASSIGTGLSGNTIYFGEGSWLTVV.

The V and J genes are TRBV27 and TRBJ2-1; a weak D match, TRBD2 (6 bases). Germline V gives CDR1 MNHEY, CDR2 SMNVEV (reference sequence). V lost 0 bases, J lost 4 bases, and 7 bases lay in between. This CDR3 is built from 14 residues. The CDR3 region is CASSLSGGYNEQFF. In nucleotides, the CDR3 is TGTGCCAGCAGTTTATCGGGAGGATACAATGAGCAGTTCTTC.

CDR3: CASSQEGSGRAAGELFF. The CDR3 DNA sequence: TGTGCCAGCAGCCAAGAGGGGAGCGGGAGGGCCGCCGGGGAGCTGTTTTTT. The chain links TRBV4-2 to TRBJ2-2, with TRBD2 matching over 10 bases. After removal of 0 bases from V and 6 bases from J, the junction contained 7 bases not matched to a gene. CDR1 is LGHNA and CDR2 is YNFKEQ in the germline V gene. This CDR3 region has 17 residues.

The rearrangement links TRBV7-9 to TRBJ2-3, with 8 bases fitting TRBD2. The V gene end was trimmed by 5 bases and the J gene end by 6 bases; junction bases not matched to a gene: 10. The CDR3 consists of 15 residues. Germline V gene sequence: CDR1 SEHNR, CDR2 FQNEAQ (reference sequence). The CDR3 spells CASSDGTRGMDTQYF. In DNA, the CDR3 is TGTGCCAGCAGCGACGGGACTAGAGGGATGGATACGCAGTATTTT.

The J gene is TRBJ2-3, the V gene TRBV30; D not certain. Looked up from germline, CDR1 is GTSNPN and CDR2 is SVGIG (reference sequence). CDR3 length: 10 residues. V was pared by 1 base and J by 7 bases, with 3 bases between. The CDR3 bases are TGTGCCTGGAGTGCCAATACGCAGTATTTT. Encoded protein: CAWSANTQYF.

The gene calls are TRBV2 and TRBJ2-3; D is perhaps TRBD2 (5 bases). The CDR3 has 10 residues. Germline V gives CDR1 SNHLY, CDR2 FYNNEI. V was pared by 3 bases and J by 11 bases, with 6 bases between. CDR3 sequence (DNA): TGTGCCAGCAGTGACGGACTGCAGTATTTT. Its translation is CASSDGLQYF.

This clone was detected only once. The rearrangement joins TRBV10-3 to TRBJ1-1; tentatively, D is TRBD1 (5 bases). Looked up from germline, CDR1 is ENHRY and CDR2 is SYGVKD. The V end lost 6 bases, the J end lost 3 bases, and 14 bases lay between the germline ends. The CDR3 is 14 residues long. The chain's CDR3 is CAIRPREEYTEAFF. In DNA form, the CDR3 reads TGTGCCATCAGGCCCAGGGAGGAGTACACTGAAGCTTTCTTT.

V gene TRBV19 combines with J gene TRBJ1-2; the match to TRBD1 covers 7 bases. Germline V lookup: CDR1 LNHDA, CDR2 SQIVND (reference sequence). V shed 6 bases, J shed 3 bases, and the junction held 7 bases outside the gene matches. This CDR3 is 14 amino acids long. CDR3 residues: CASSPGQPHYGYTF. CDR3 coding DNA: TGTGCCAGTAGCCCGGGACAGCCTCACTATGGCTACACCTTC. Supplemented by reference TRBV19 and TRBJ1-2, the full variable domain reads DGGITQSPKYLFRKEGQNVTLSCEQNLNHDAMYWYRQDPGQGLRLIYYSQIVNDFQKGDIAEGYSVSREKKESFPLTVTSAQKNPTAFYLCASSPGQPHYGYTFGSGTRLTVV.

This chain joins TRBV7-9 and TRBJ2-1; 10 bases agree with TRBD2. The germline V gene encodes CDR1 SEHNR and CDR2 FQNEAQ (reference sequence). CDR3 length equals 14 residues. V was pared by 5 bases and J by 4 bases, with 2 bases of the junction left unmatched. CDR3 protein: CASSPTSGYNEQFF. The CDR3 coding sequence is TGTGCCAGCAGCCCGACTAGCGGGTACAATGAGCAGTTCTTC.

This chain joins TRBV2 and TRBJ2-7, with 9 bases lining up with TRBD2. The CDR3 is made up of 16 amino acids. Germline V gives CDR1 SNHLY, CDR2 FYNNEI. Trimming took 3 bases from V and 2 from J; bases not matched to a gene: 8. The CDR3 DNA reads TGTGCCAGCAGTGAGGCGAGCGGGAGGCGGACCTACGAGCAGTACTTC. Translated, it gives CASSEASGRRTYEQYF.